The 19 T cell receptor beta chains reported below all come from one sample, sequenced in a study of blood T cell repertoires in COVID-19. Repertoires were generated with immunoSEQ multiplex PCR, while TCRdb's copy carries only in-frame clones and drops some. The sample lists 200,000 to 300,000 clones; approximately 80% were seen once. The sequencing sample was made of peripheral blood. The receptors stem from a man aged 60 to 69 with acute or convalescent COVID-19.

The rearrangement links TRBV4-3 to TRBJ2-7; D possibly corresponds to TRBD2 (7 bases). CDR3 length: 17 amino acids. Trimming took 4 bases from V and 3 from J, leaving 22 bases between them. Germline V gives CDR1 LGHNA, CDR2 YSLEER. CDR3 sequence: CASSPGGRSSGFYEQYF. CDR3 DNA: TGCGCCAGCAGCCCGGGGGGCCGGTCTAGCGGATTCTACGAGCAGTACTTC.

This clone was seen a handful of times. J is TRBJ2-5 and V is TRBV5-8; 8 nucleotides match TRBD1. CDR1 is SGHTS and CDR2 is YDEGEE in the germline V gene. Unmatched junction bases numbered 3, after V lost 3 bases and J lost 5 bases. The CDR3 runs to 13 residues. The CDR3 here is CASSSRGLETQYF. DNA of the CDR3: TGTGCCAGCAGCTCCAGGGGGCTGGAGACCCAGTACTTC.

This chain uses TRBV20-1 with TRBJ1-3; 12 bases align to TRBD1. The CDR3 extends over 18 amino acids. With 3 bases clipped from V and 0 bases from J, the junction kept 9 bases outside the gene matches. Germline V gene sequence: CDR1 DFQATT, CDR2 SNEGSKA (reference sequence). CDR3 nucleotides: TGCAGTGCTAGTAGGGGACAGGGGGCCTTGAACTCTGGAAACACCATATATTTT. Its translation is CSASRGQGALNSGNTIYF.

This chain uses TRBV11-2 with TRBJ2-2, with D possibly TRBD1 on 5 matching bases. The V and J ends lost 0 bases and 4 bases respectively, with 15 bases between them. CDR3 length: 17 residues. Germline V gene sequence: CDR1 SGHAT, CDR2 FQNNGV. The CDR3 DNA is TGTGCCAGCAGCTTAGATGTGGCAGGGTATGTCACCGGGGAGCTGTTTTTT. It is translated as CASSLDVAGYVTGELFF.

The J gene is TRBJ2-2, the V gene TRBV2, with D maybe TRBD1 (5 bases). The CDR3 has 16 residues. Germline CDR1 is SNHLY and CDR2 is FYNNEI. Deletions cut 10 bases from V and 2 bases from J, with 20 bases between. Written as DNA, the CDR3 is TGTGCCATTGTTCAGGACATCTATTTCAACACCGGGGAGCTGTTTTTT. It codes for CAIVQDIYFNTGELFF.

The rearrangement links TRBV5-1 to TRBJ2-7; TRBD2 might be the D (6 bases). The CDR3 has 14 residues. V was pared by 5 bases and J by 0 bases, with 12 bases between. Germline V gives CDR1 SGHRS, CDR2 YFSETQ. The CDR3 is CASRSGPSSYEQYF. In nucleotides, the CDR3 is TGCGCCAGCAGAAGCGGGCCCAGCTCCTACGAGCAGTACTTC.

This clone was counted many times. The chain has TRBV11-2 and TRBJ1-4; TRBD1 aligns across 11 bases. V trimming: 5 bases; J trimming: 8 bases; junction bases outside the gene matches: 10. The CDR3 totals 16 residues. Germline CDR1 is SGHAT and CDR2 is FQNNGV. CDR3 coding DNA: TGTGCCAGCAGCCCCGGACAGGGGGCAGGTCTGGAAAAACTGTTTTTT. Its translation is CASSPGQGAGLEKLFF.

The chain has TRBV7-6 and TRBJ2-5, with 11 bases fitting TRBD1. With V trimmed by 4 bases and J by 6 bases, 10 bases remained unmatched. The CDR3 is 16 residues long. CDR1 and CDR2 from the germline V gene are SGHVS and FNYEAQ. The CDR3 bases are TGTGCCAGCAGCTCGGACCCTGGGACAGGGGGGAAGACCCAGTACTTC. Protein product: CASSSDPGTGGKTQYF.

V gene TRBV28 combines with J gene TRBJ1-2; TRBD1 matches 9 bases. V gave up 8 bases and J gave up 8 bases; unmatched junction bases: 6. This CDR3 has 12 amino acids. CDR1 and CDR2 (germline): MDHEN, SYDVKM. CDR3 residues: CASEQGAGGYTF. The CDR3 DNA reads TGTGCCAGCGAACAGGGGGCGGGAGGCTACACCTTC.

V is TRBV11-3 and J is TRBJ2-1, with TRBD1 as a possible D gene (6 bases). The CDR3 has 15 amino acids. Germline CDR1 and CDR2: SGHNT and YENEEA. V gave up 6 bases and J gave up 6 bases, with 18 bases separating them. The CDR3 protein is CASSPPGTRANEQFF. CDR3 nucleotides: TGTGCCAGCAGTCCCCCCGGGACAAGGGCCAATGAGCAGTTCTTC.

The chain joins TRBV18 to TRBJ1-4, with 11 nucleotides matching TRBD1. The ends lost 8 bases at V and 7 bases at J; junction bases unmatched: 6. Germline V lookup: CDR1 KGHSH, CDR2 LQKENI. The CDR3 length is 14 residues. The CDR3 sequence is CASRPGQGGEKLFF. The DNA for the CDR3 is TGTGCCAGCAGACCGGGACAGGGGGGTGAAAAACTGTTTTTT. Full variable domain (rest looked up from reference TRBV18 and TRBJ1-4): NAGVMQNPRHLVRRRGQEARLRCSPMKGHSHVYWYRQLPEEGLKFMVYLQKENIIDESGMPKERFSAEFPKEGPSILRIQQVVRGDSAAYFCASRPGQGGEKLFFGSGTQLSVL.

The CDR3: CASTIDSGIPNIQYF. The CDR3 region has the DNA TGTGCCAGTACCATTGATAGCGGGATACCAAACATTCAGTACTTC. V usage is TRBV19 and J usage is TRBJ2-4; TRBD2 matches at 8 bases. Germline V lookup: CDR1 LNHDA, CDR2 SQIVND (reference sequence). The CDR3 length is 15 residues. The V segment lost 7 bases and the J segment 6 bases; nucleotides outside the gene matches: 11.

The CDR3 loop reads CASRRQTGDYGYTF. DNA of the CDR3: TGTGCCAGTAGGAGGCAGACAGGGGACTATGGCTACACCTTC. The rearrangement links TRBV19 to TRBJ1-2; TRBD1 aligns across 8 bases. CDR3 length: 14 amino acids. After removal of 6 bases from V and 3 bases from J, the junction contained 6 bases not matched to a gene. Germline V gene sequence: CDR1 LNHDA, CDR2 SQIVND (reference sequence). The variable domain in full, completed from reference TRBV19 and TRBJ1-2, reads DGGITQSPKYLFRKEGQNVTLSCEQNLNHDAMYWYRQDPGQGLRLIYYSQIVNDFQKGDIAEGYSVSREKKESFPLTVTSAQKNPTAFYLCASRRQTGDYGYTFGSGTRLTVV.

The rearrangement joins TRBV27 to TRBJ2-2; 9 bases line up with TRBD2. The CDR3 runs 16 residues. Germline V gene lookup returns CDR1 MNHEY and CDR2 SMNVEV (reference sequence). The V gene end was trimmed by 5 bases and the J gene end by 6 bases; junction bases not matched to a gene: 10. The CDR3 DNA follows: TGTGCCAGCAGTAACATAGGACTAGCGAGGGCCGGGGAGCTGTTTTTT. Its protein is CASSNIGLARAGELFF.

This chain links TRBV7-3 with TRBJ2-5; TRBD1 aligns across 12 bases. The CDR3 length is 15 residues. From germline, CDR1 is SGHTA and CDR2 FQGTGA. With V trimmed by 5 bases and J by 5 bases, 6 bases remained unmatched. The CDR3 sequence is CASSAGQGARETQYF. CDR3 nucleotides: TGTGCCAGCAGCGCGGGACAGGGGGCGCGGGAGACCCAGTACTTC. Full variable domain (outside the CDR3, taken from reference TRBV7-3 and TRBJ2-5): GAGVSQTPSNKVTEKGKYVELRCDPISGHTALYWYRQSLGQGPEFLIYFQGTGAADDSGLPNDRFFAVRPEGSVSTLKIQRTERGDSAVYLCASSAGQGARETQYFGPGTRLLVL.

This chain joins TRBV12-3 or TRBV12-4 and TRBJ1-1; D remains ambiguous. The germline V and J ends were trimmed by 6 bases and 7 bases, with 15 bases remaining between them. The CDR3 spans 13 residues. The CDR3 loop reads CASSLLGRIEAFF. CDR3 DNA sequence: TGTGCCAGCAGCCTCCTCGGGAGAATTGAAGCTTTCTTT.

V usage is TRBV27 and J usage is TRBJ1-5; the D is unclear. The CDR3 runs to 16 residues. V gave up 5 bases and J gave up 3 bases, with 17 bases separating them. Germline CDR1 is MNHEY and CDR2 is SMNVEV (reference sequence). CDR3 region: CASSQYKTKINQPQHF. CDR3 sequence (DNA): TGTGCCAGCAGTCAATACAAAACCAAAATCAATCAGCCCCAGCATTTT.

The J gene is TRBJ1-6, the V gene TRBV27; 9 nucleotides align to TRBD1. Germline CDR1 and CDR2: MNHEY and SMNVEV (reference sequence). This CDR3 is built from 16 residues. With 1 base clipped from V and 5 bases from J, the junction kept 3 bases outside the gene matches. The DNA of the CDR3 is TGTGCCAGCAGTTTATACGGGACAGGGAATAATTCACCCCTCCACTTT. This encodes CASSLYGTGNNSPLHF.

The CDR3 coding sequence is TGTGCCAGCAGCTACGGGGGGATCTTCTACGAGCAGTACTTC. The encoded protein is CASSYGGIFYEQYF. The V call is TRBV7-2, the J call TRBJ2-7; 7 nucleotides agree with TRBD2. CDR3 size: 14 residues. Germline V lookup: CDR1 SGHTA, CDR2 FQGNSA. Germline trimming cut 4 bases from V and 3 bases from J; bases unmatched to any gene: 6.